One sample yielded the 32 T cell receptor beta chains listed below, sequenced in a study of identical twins. Each CDR3 protein gets one entry after TCRdb re-called the 5' RACE reads with MiXCR. The table shows approximately 550,000 distinct CDR3 sequences, with approximately 20% occurring only once. A further study also used this sample, focusing on yellow fever vaccine responses in identical twins.

The sample consisted of CD4+ T cells sorted from blood. These receptors were obtained from a woman aged 18-35 years in good health.

The chain carries TRBV7-9 and TRBJ1-2; D is possibly TRBD1 (5 bases). The germline gives CDR1 SEHNR, CDR2 FQNEAQ (reference sequence). CDR3 length: 16 amino acids. Trimming removed 1 base at V and 2 bases at J, with 14 bases between. The CDR3 bases are TGTGCCAGCAGCTTAGTGCCCAATGACAGAAACTATGGCTACACCTTC. This codes for CASSLVPNDRNYGYTF.

The V and J genes are TRBV15 and TRBJ2-7; D remains ambiguous. Germline lookup yields CDR1 LNHNV and CDR2 YYDKDF (reference sequence). Trimming left V 3 bases short and J 1 base short, with 4 bases between. The CDR3 runs to 12 residues. CDR3 in amino acids: CATSRGSYEQYF. The CDR3, as DNA: TGTGCCACCAGCAGGGGTTCCTACGAGCAGTACTTC.

This chain joins TRBV20-1 and TRBJ2-1; 12 bases agree with TRBD2. There are 14 residues in the CDR3. Per germline, CDR1 DFQATT and CDR2 SNEGSKA (reference sequence). After removal of 6 bases from V and 8 bases from J, the junction contained 8 bases not matched to a gene. The CDR3 protein is CSAKTSGSRDEQFF. The DNA of the CDR3 is TGCAGTGCAAAGACTAGCGGGAGTAGAGATGAGCAGTTCTTC.

The rearrangement joins TRBV6-4 to TRBJ2-1; tentatively, D is TRBD1 or TRBD2 (7 bases each). This CDR3 is built from 13 residues. Between the trimmed V and J ends, which lost 6 bases and 9 bases, there was a span of 15 bases. Per the germline V gene, CDR1 is MRHNA and CDR2 is SNTAGT. The CDR3 protein is CASSGLGGGEQFF. As DNA, the CDR3 is TGTGCCAGCAGCGGACTAGGGGGCGGTGAGCAGTTCTTC.

The rearrangement links TRBV5-1 to TRBJ2-5; tentative D call: TRBD1 (6 bases). The germline CDR1 and CDR2 sequences are SGHRS and YFSETQ. CDR3 length: 14 amino acids. V shed 0 bases and J shed 3 bases, with 9 bases lying between them. The chain's CDR3 is CASSLGSGEETQYF. The CDR3 bases are TGCGCCAGCAGCTTGGGGTCAGGGGAAGAGACCCAGTACTTC.

This clonotype came up a few times. The chain uses TRBV12-3 or TRBV12-4 and TRBJ2-7; 10 nucleotides line up with TRBD1. V lost 6 bases and J lost 2; bases outside the gene matches: 16. This CDR3 spans 18 amino acids. CDR3 region: CASSRLGTGAPYAYEQYF. The CDR3 region has the DNA TGTGCCAGCAGCCGACTAGGGACAGGGGCTCCCTACGCCTACGAGCAGTACTTC.

As DNA, the CDR3 is TGTGCCATCAGTGATCAAGACACTGAAGCTTTCTTT. Translation: CAISDQDTEAFF. The J gene is TRBJ1-1, the V gene TRBV10-3; no clear D gene. The CDR3 has 12 residues. V lost 3 bases to trimming and J lost 3 bases, with 5 bases between them. Germline V gene data show CDR1 as ENHRY and CDR2 as SYGVKD.

This clonotype occurred a few times. This chain joins TRBV3-1 and TRBJ2-1; D could derive from TRBD1 or TRBD2 (6 bases each). The V end was cut by 3 bases, the J end by 0 bases, with 15 bases between. Germline CDR1 LGHDT, CDR2 YNNKEL (reference sequence). CDR3 length: 17 residues. As DNA, the CDR3 is TGTGCCAGCAGCCACATAGGGGGAGGCGGCTCCTACAATGAGCAGTTCTTC. It encodes CASSHIGGGGSYNEQFF.

The table lists this clonotype with a few counts. The chain employs TRBV5-1 and TRBJ2-5; tentatively, D is TRBD2 (6 bases). Trimming shortened V by 4 bases and J by 5 bases, and 15 bases separated the two germline ends. Germline V gene sequence: CDR1 SGHRS, CDR2 YFSETQ. The CDR3 has 14 amino acids. CDR3: CASSTGTGGETQYF. The CDR3 DNA sequence: TGCGCCAGCAGCACGGGGACTGGAGGGGAGACCCAGTACTTC.

The CDR3 region is CASSRAGTYYNEQFF. Here the CDR3 DNA reads TGTGCCAGCAGTCGAGCCGGGACTTACTACAATGAGCAGTTCTTC. This sequence joins TRBV6-1 and TRBJ2-1, with D perhaps TRBD2 (6 bases). The V gene's germline CDR1 is MNHNS and CDR2 SASEGT. The CDR3 totals 15 residues. V was shortened by 5 bases and J by 3 bases, with 14 bases between the two germline ends.

This clonotype was detected a few times. The chain uses TRBV3-1 and TRBJ2-4, with 7 bases fitting TRBD2. The length of the CDR3 is 15 residues. The germline gives CDR1 LGHDT, CDR2 YNNKEL (reference sequence). Losses at the gene ends were 4 bases for V and 7 bases for J; bases not matched to a gene: 10. In DNA form, the CDR3 reads TGTGCCAGCAGCCCCGAAAGGGGAGGGTTGAACATTCAGTACTTC. It yields the protein CASSPERGGLNIQYF.

V usage is TRBV12-3 or TRBV12-4 and J usage is TRBJ2-7, with D possibly matching TRBD1 (5 bases). The V gene lost 1 base and the J gene lost 6 bases, with 10 bases spanning the gap. The CDR3 has 13 residues. CDR3 residues: CASSLGGRVEQYV. For the CDR3, the DNA is TGTGCCAGCAGTTTAGGGGGCCGGGTCGAGCAGTACGTC.

This chain uses TRBV10-3 with TRBJ2-5; no clear D. The CDR3 spans 13 residues. The V end lost 0 bases, the J end lost 4 bases, and 6 bases lay between the germline ends. Germline loops: CDR1 ENHRY, CDR2 SYGVKD. The CDR3 protein is CAISESGAETQYF. CDR3 bases: TGTGCCATCAGTGAGTCCGGCGCAGAGACCCAGTACTTC.

This clonotype was found a few times. The genes are TRBV6-5 and TRBJ2-7, with 11 positions matching TRBD2. The junction had 7 bases not matched to a gene; V was cut back by 4 bases and J by 5 bases. This CDR3 region has 15 residues. Germline CDR1 is MNHEY and CDR2 is SVGAGI. The CDR3 nucleotides are TGTGCCAGCAGTTCCCAACTAGCGGGAGTCCACGAGCAGTACTTC. The encoded protein is CASSSQLAGVHEQYF.

The genes are TRBV12-3 or TRBV12-4 and TRBJ1-5, with TRBD1 as a possible D gene (6 bases). Trimming cost V 4 bases and J 0 bases, with 19 bases left between them. The CDR3 spans 18 residues. CDR3 sequence reads: CASSSQLTGSSSNQPQHF. The CDR3 DNA sequence: TGTGCCAGCAGTTCCCAACTGACAGGCTCCTCTAGCAATCAGCCCCAGCATTTT.

This chain uses TRBV6-4 with TRBJ2-7, with D possibly TRBD1 on 5 matching bases. Per germline, CDR1 MRHNA and CDR2 SNTAGT. V lost 3 bases, J lost 5 bases, and 17 bases lay in between. The CDR3 loop spans 15 amino acids. CDR3 protein: CASSEGRQPENEQYV. Here the CDR3 DNA reads TGTGCCAGCAGTGAAGGCAGACAGCCCGAAAACGAGCAGTACGTC.

The genes are TRBV5-1 and TRBJ2-5, with unresolved D. Germline CDR1 reads SGHRS; CDR2 reads YFSETQ. This CDR3 is 13 amino acids long. V lost 0 bases, J lost 5 bases, and 8 bases lay in between. CDR3 nucleotide sequence: TGCGCCAGCAGCTTGGTCGGGTGGGAGACCCAGTACTTC. It codes for CASSLVGWETQYF.

This clonotype was observed many times. V gene TRBV10-3 combines with J gene TRBJ2-1; TRBD2 might be the D (6 bases). The germline V gene has CDR1 ENHRY and CDR2 SYGVKD. Trimming left V 5 bases short and J 9 bases short, with 11 bases between. This CDR3 is built from 12 residues. In nucleotides, the CDR3 is TGTGCCATCAGTTCCTTCGGGGGTGAGCAGTTCTTC. It is translated as CAISSFGGEQFF.

This clonotype was observed a handful of times. The chain carries TRBV20-1 and TRBJ2-3, with unresolved D. This CDR3 has 14 amino acids. CDR1 DFQATT and CDR2 SNEGSKA come from the germline V gene (reference sequence). V lost 3 bases and J lost 6, with 16 bases in between. In DNA, the CDR3 is TGCAGTGCTAGTGCCGAAGTCTGGGCGGATACGCAGTATTTT. Encoded protein: CSASAEVWADTQYF.

V gene TRBV9 combines with J gene TRBJ1-3; TRBD1 might be the D (5 bases). V dropped 3 bases and J dropped 0 bases, with 10 bases sitting between them. The CDR3 loop spans 15 amino acids. Germline-derived CDR1 and CDR2 are SGDLS and YYNGEE. The CDR3 DNA reads as TGTGCCAGCAGCGCGGACACTTACTCTGGAAACACCATATATTTT. It specifies CASSADTYSGNTIYF.

The chain carries TRBV4-2 and TRBJ2-7; D not resolved. This CDR3 contains 16 residues. Trimming shortened V by 0 bases and J by 0 bases, and 12 bases separated the two germline ends. The germline V gene encodes CDR1 LGHNA and CDR2 YNFKEQ. This CDR3 is CASSQDLRTDSYEQYF. The CDR3 DNA follows: TGTGCCAGCAGCCAAGATCTACGGACGGACTCCTACGAGCAGTACTTC.

V usage is TRBV5-1 and J usage is TRBJ2-3, with 8 bases that match TRBD2. Germline-derived CDR1 and CDR2 are SGHRS and YFSETQ. J was trimmed by 2 bases and V by 4 bases; bases with no gene match: 3. The CDR3 extends over 14 amino acids. CDR3: CASSVLAATDTQYF. Here the CDR3 DNA reads TGCGCCAGCAGCGTACTAGCGGCCACAGATACGCAGTATTTT.

There are a few counts of this clonotype. CDR3 DNA sequence: TGTGCCAGCAGTTCCCCGACTAGCAGGCCCGATACGCAGTATTTT. It specifies CASSSPTSRPDTQYF. The chain has TRBV7-9 and TRBJ2-3, with 7 nucleotides matching TRBD2. V gave up 6 bases and J gave up 6 bases; unmatched junction bases: 12. CDR3 length: 15 residues. Germline V lookup: CDR1 SEHNR, CDR2 FQNEAQ (reference sequence).

V is TRBV3-1 and J is TRBJ2-7; 7 bases are shared with TRBD1. This CDR3 comprises 15 residues. In germline, CDR1 is LGHDT, CDR2 YNNKEL (reference sequence). Trimming took 0 bases from V and 2 from J; bases not matched to a gene: 4. DNA for the CDR3: TGTGCCAGCAGCCAAGATGGACAGGTTACCTACGAGCAGTACGTC. Residues: CASSQDGQVTYEQYV.

This sequence joins TRBV7-9 and TRBJ2-5; a possible D gene is TRBD2 (6 bases). Looked up from germline, CDR1 is SEHNR and CDR2 is FQNEAQ (reference sequence). V lost 3 bases and J 2 bases, leaving 16 bases between the germline ends. The CDR3 is 16 residues long. The CDR3 region is CASSFSLAEGQETQYF. DNA for the CDR3: TGTGCCAGCAGCTTTTCTTTAGCGGAGGGACAAGAGACCCAGTACTTC.

This clonotype came up a few times. The rearrangement joins TRBV10-3 to TRBJ2-2; the D is unclear. The CDR3 consists of 13 residues. Trimming took off 1 base at V and 3 bases at J, with 3 bases between the two ends. Looked up from germline, CDR1 is ENHRY and CDR2 is SYGVKD. For the CDR3, the DNA is TGTGCCATCAGTGAGTTGGACACCGGGGAGCTGTTTTTT. The encoded protein is CAISELDTGELFF.

This clonotype has only a few counts. The J gene is TRBJ2-5, the V gene TRBV2; 7 nucleotides line up with TRBD2. This CDR3 region has 12 residues. Trimming cost V 10 bases and J 0 bases; bases outside gene matches: 2. Germline CDR1 reads SNHLY; CDR2 reads FYNNEI. The CDR3, as DNA: TGTGCCACCGGGAGGTACCAAGAGACCCAGTACTTC. Protein sequence: CATGRYQETQYF.

This clonotype was counted a few times. The chain carries TRBV6-2 or TRBV6-3 and TRBJ2-3; a weak D match, TRBD2 (5 bases). The CDR3 is made up of 15 amino acids. CDR1 is MNHEY, CDR2 SVGEGT, per germline. V shed 3 bases and J shed 0 bases, with 10 bases lying between them. The chain's CDR3 is CASSYRLTSTDTQYF. In DNA, the CDR3 is TGTGCCAGCAGTTATAGACTAACTAGCACAGATACGCAGTATTTT.

This clonotype occurred a few times. This chain links TRBV5-5 with TRBJ2-7; TRBD1 agrees at 7 bases. From germline, CDR1 is SGHKS and CDR2 YYEKEE (reference sequence). CDR3 length: 14 amino acids. The V gene end was trimmed by 0 bases and the J gene end by 3 bases; junction bases not matched to a gene: 3. This CDR3 is CASSLGAGGYEQYV. Here the CDR3 DNA reads TGTGCCAGCAGCTTGGGAGCAGGGGGCTACGAGCAGTACGTC.

The V call is TRBV6-5, the J call TRBJ1-5, with D perhaps matching TRBD1 (5 bases). V was pared by 2 bases and J by 6 bases, with 23 bases between. Germline assignment: CDR1 MNHEY and CDR2 SVGAGI. This CDR3 spans 18 amino acids. CDR3 protein: CASSYDSSGRSGGQPQHF. DNA of the CDR3: TGTGCCAGCAGTTACGATAGTTCAGGGAGAAGTGGGGGTCAGCCCCAGCATTTT.

This clonotype was recorded a few times. The chain is built from TRBV12-3 or TRBV12-4 and TRBJ1-5; D is undetermined. Trimming pared 2 bases from V and 9 bases from J, leaving 14 bases between. This CDR3 is built from 14 residues. CDR3 bases: TGTGCCAGCAGTTTACTACAGTCTTCCCTGCCCCAGCATTTT. Amino acids: CASSLLQSSLPQHF.

This clonotype was seen a handful of times. This chain uses TRBV10-3 with TRBJ1-5; unclear D gene. The V end was cut by 3 bases, the J end by 4 bases, with 7 bases between. Germline V gene lookup returns CDR1 ENHRY and CDR2 SYGVKD. There are 13 residues in the CDR3. The CDR3 loop is CAISDNPNQPQHF. CDR3 nucleotides: TGTGCCATCAGTGACAATCCGAATCAGCCCCAGCATTTT.